The entry below describes one T cell receptor beta chain. Its cognate antigen is unknown. The CDR3 length is 15 residues. CDR1 is KGHSH, CDR2 LQKENI, per germline. The V and J ends lost 5 bases and 2 bases respectively, with 15 bases between them. The sample originates from a study of T cell responses to AZD1222 COVID-19 vaccine. Study-wide findings and caveats: It should be noted that donors were predominantly white British and more often female, and clonal diversity was possibly underestimated. The breadth and depth of Spike-specific TCRs increased once two AZD1222 doses had been given.

The repertoire was sequenced with immunoSEQ multiplex PCR; TCRdb's copy has only in-frame clones and lacks some. The sample records roughly 150,000 clones, about 91% being singletons. The sample in question was peripheral blood, obtained 28 days after the second AZD1222 dose. This chain connects TRBV18 to TRBJ1-1; D is unresolved. This TCR was recovered from an adult who received the AZD1222 COVID-19 vaccine. Written as DNA, the CDR3 is TGTGCCAGCTCAGCCGCCACAGAGAGTAACACTGAAGCTTTCTTT. Translated: CASSAATESNTEAFF.